This T cell receptor beta chain was recorded in a study of T cell repertoires in cytomegalovirus infection. This clonotype is a singleton in its sample. Germline loops: CDR1 LGHDT, CDR2 YNNKEL (reference sequence). The CDR3 covers 11 residues. V shed 8 bases and J shed 2 bases, with 7 bases lying between them. TCRdb fed the reads into MiXCR, producing one record per CDR3 protein. The sample holds 450,000 to 600,000 distinct CDR3 sequences, approximately 10% seen once. Sequenced input: PBMCs. The sequence was collected from a human donor in good health (CMV status not recorded). Some clones in this sample may be carry-over from other donors' samples. The chain has TRBV3-1 and TRBJ2-7; the D gene could be TRBD1 or TRBD2 (5 bases each). The CDR3 DNA sequence: TGTGCCAGCGGGACCCCCTACGAGCAGTACTTC. This sequence encodes CASGTPYEQYF.